Each of the 10 T cell receptor beta chains below was sequenced from the same sample in a study of OX40 agonist ivuxolimab in advanced cancers. Profiling relied on immunoSEQ multiplex PCR, and the TCRdb table lists in-frame clones only, not all of them. Of tens of thousands of clones in the sample, roughly 88% were seen once. The sequenced sample was CD4+ or CD8+ T cells sorted from blood, obtained in a trial of the OX40 agonist ivuxolimab. The source is an adult with an advanced solid tumor such as melanoma, head and neck, liver or kidney cancer.

This clone was recorded a few times. The gene calls are TRBV6-1 and TRBJ1-1; D is unresolved. The germline V gene has CDR1 MNHNS and CDR2 SASEGT. V gave up 6 bases and J gave up 3 bases, with 11 bases separating them. The CDR3 extends over 13 amino acids. DNA of the CDR3: TGTGCCAGCAGCCGGGAACAATACACTGAAGCTTTCTTT. It codes for CASSREQYTEAFF.

This chain joins TRBV15 and TRBJ2-3; D is undetermined. The germline gives CDR1 LNHNV, CDR2 YYDKDF (reference sequence). The CDR3 runs to 15 residues. Trimming left V 0 bases short and J 1 base short, with 8 bases between. As DNA, the CDR3 is TGTGCCACCAGCAGAGAGGGATCACGCACAGATACGCAGTATTTT. Its translation: CATSREGSRTDTQYF.

The V call is TRBV19, the J call TRBJ2-3; possibly TRBD2 for D (6 bases). The CDR3 contains 15 residues. CDR1 and CDR2 (germline): LNHDA, SQIVND (reference sequence). Trimming removed 8 bases from V and 2 bases from J, with 17 bases in between. The CDR3 region has the DNA TGTGCCAGTGACCCGGGACTCGCCAACACAGATACGCAGTATTTT. Its protein is CASDPGLANTDTQYF.

The chain links TRBV19 to TRBJ2-4; the D call may be TRBD1 or TRBD2 (6 bases each). Trimming left V 6 bases short and J 0 bases short, with 24 bases between. The CDR3 runs 19 residues. Germline V lookup: CDR1 LNHDA, CDR2 SQIVND (reference sequence). Written as DNA, the CDR3 is TGTGCCAGTAGCCCGTGGTGGTCTCAGGGGACTCTAGCCAAAAACATTCAGTACTTC. Protein sequence: CASSPWWSQGTLAKNIQYF.

This clone was counted once. V gene TRBV5-1 combines with J gene TRBJ2-1; TRBD2 agrees at 11 bases. This CDR3 is 14 amino acids long. The germline V gene has CDR1 SGHRS and CDR2 YFSETQ. Trimming removed 0 bases from V and 8 bases from J; junction bases left unmatched: 1. For the CDR3, the DNA is TGCGCCAGCAGCTTGGGGGGACTAGCGGATGAGCAGTTCTTC. It encodes CASSLGGLADEQFF.

The V and J genes are TRBV6-5 and TRBJ1-2, with D unresolved. From germline, CDR1 is MNHEY and CDR2 SVGAGI. The CDR3 contains 15 residues. V was shortened by 0 bases and J by 2 bases, with 10 bases between the two germline ends. The CDR3 sequence is CASSYSLDGNYGYTF. The CDR3, as DNA: TGTGCCAGCAGTTACTCCCTGGACGGGAACTATGGCTACACCTTC.

This clone was found a few times. The rearrangement joins TRBV18 to TRBJ2-1, with 7 nucleotides matching TRBD2. From germline, CDR1 is KGHSH and CDR2 LQKENI. The J segment lost 8 bases and the V segment lost 6 bases, leaving 16 bases of the junction unmatched. The CDR3 runs to 16 residues. This CDR3 is CASSSRLAQQGDEQFF. In DNA form, the CDR3 reads TGTGCCAGCTCGAGCCGACTAGCCCAGCAAGGGGATGAGCAGTTCTTC.

The sample holds a few counts of this clone. The chain recombines TRBV19 with TRBJ2-6; D possibly corresponds to TRBD1 (6 bases). The CDR3 contains 19 residues. Germline V gives CDR1 LNHDA, CDR2 SQIVND (reference sequence). Trimming pared 7 bases from V and 0 bases from J, leaving 22 bases between. As DNA, the CDR3 is TGTGCCAGTAACCCCAAAGGAGCAGGGGCGAGCTCTGGGGCCAACGTCCTGACTTTC. This encodes CASNPKGAGASSGANVLTF.

V gene TRBV7-6 combines with J gene TRBJ2-3, with a weak D call TRBD1 (5 bases). The CDR3 has 14 residues. The germline V and J ends were trimmed by 4 bases and 2 bases, with 10 bases remaining between them. In germline, CDR1 is SGHVS, CDR2 FNYEAQ. CDR3 DNA: TGTGCCAGCAGCTCCTCCAGGGCCACAGATACGCAGTATTTT. Translation: CASSSSRATDTQYF. Filled out from reference TRBV7-6 and TRBJ2-3, the complete variable domain reads GAGVSQSPRYKVTKRGQDVALRCDPISGHVSLYWYRQALGQGPEFLTYFNYEAQQDKSGLPNDRFSAERPEGSISTLTIQRTEQRDSAMYRCASSSSRATDTQYFGPGTRLTVL.

The count of this clone is one. The rearrangement links TRBV7-3 to TRBJ2-1; D remains unclear. V lost 0 bases to trimming and J lost 0 bases, with 9 bases between them. Germline-derived CDR1 and CDR2 are SGHTA and FQGTGA. The CDR3 length is 16 residues. CDR3: CASSLTGGSSYNEQFF. The DNA for the CDR3 is TGTGCCAGCAGCTTAACGGGCGGTAGCTCCTACAATGAGCAGTTCTTC.